This entry lists 11 T cell receptor beta chains sequenced from one sample in a study of human T cells and chemical hapten exposure. MiXCR was run by TCRdb on the RACE reads, yielding one entry per CDR3 protein. The table includes some 79,000 distinct CDR3 sequences, 10% to 13% detected once. Time point noted: patch test 3, about 24 weeks after DPC sensitization. Treatment reported: therapeutic diphenylcyclopropenone sensitization with weekly scalp DPC. Sequenced material: whole blood, taken in connection with sensitization to the hapten diphenylcyclopropenone (DPC). These receptors came from a woman in her forties or fifties with alopecia areata. Some clones in this sample may be carry-over from other donors' samples.

This clonotype has only a few counts. The chain is built from TRBV5-1 and TRBJ2-5; D is unclear. Trimming took off 4 bases at V and 2 bases at J, with 12 bases between the two ends. The CDR3 spans 14 residues. The germline CDR1 and CDR2 sequences are SGHRS and YFSETQ. The CDR3 reads CASSPGPVQETQYF. The DNA for the CDR3 is TGCGCCAGCAGCCCCGGACCAGTGCAAGAGACCCAGTACTTC.

This clonotype was detected many times. J is TRBJ2-1 and V is TRBV12-3 or TRBV12-4; 11 positions match TRBD2. V shed 2 bases, J shed 6 bases, and the junction held 3 bases outside the gene matches. The CDR3 has 15 amino acids. The CDR3 nucleotides read TGTGCCAGCAGTTTACCTAGCGGGAGGTTCAATGAGCAGTTCTTC. The encoded protein is CASSLPSGRFNEQFF.

This clonotype was found a few times. The chain has TRBV27 and TRBJ2-7, with TRBD1 matching over 9 bases. This CDR3 is 13 amino acids long. V was clipped by 7 bases and J by 3 bases; unmatched bases: 4. Germline CDR1 MNHEY, CDR2 SMNVEV (reference sequence). In nucleotides, the CDR3 is TGTGCCAGCAATCCGACAGGGGGCTACGAGCAGTACTTC. Translating it yields CASNPTGGYEQYF.

This clonotype was observed at least ten times. The chain is built from TRBV6-5 and TRBJ2-7, with D perhaps matching TRBD2 (7 bases). Trimming removed 6 bases from V and 2 bases from J, with 11 bases in between. The CDR3 runs 13 residues. Germline V gives CDR1 MNHEY, CDR2 SVGAGI. CDR3 coding DNA: TGTGCCAGCAGACTAGGGGGGGCCTACGAGCAGTACTTC. This codes for CASRLGGAYEQYF.

This clonotype was recorded many times. The V and J genes are TRBV6-1 and TRBJ1-1; TRBD1 is a possible D gene (6 bases). Germline loops: CDR1 MNHNS, CDR2 SASEGT. The CDR3 covers 15 residues. Trimming took 4 bases from V and 4 from J, leaving 16 bases between them. This chain's CDR3 is CASSVQRPQGTEAFF. The CDR3 bases are TGTGCCAGCAGTGTTCAAAGACCACAGGGCACTGAAGCTTTCTTT.

This clonotype was found many times. CDR3 bases: TGTGCCAGCAGACCTTGGTCTGGGGATGAGCAGTTCTTC. Residues: CASRPWSGDEQFF. The chain combines TRBV27 with TRBJ2-1; D is unresolved. This CDR3 has 13 residues. V lost 6 bases, J lost 8 bases, and 14 bases lay in between. The germline CDR1 and CDR2 sequences are MNHEY and SMNVEV (reference sequence).

The chain joins TRBV29-1 to TRBJ1-1, with D maybe TRBD1 (6 bases). V lost 5 bases to trimming and J lost 8 bases, with 12 bases between them. The CDR3 length is 11 residues. Germline CDR1 is SQVTM and CDR2 is ANQGSEA. CDR3 nucleotide sequence: TGCAGCGTTCGTCCCGGACAGGAAGCTTTCTTT. Amino acids: CSVRPGQEAFF.

The CDR3 region is CASSYSMSSTDTQYF. CDR3 in DNA: TGTGCCAGCAGTTACTCGATGTCGAGCACAGATACGCAGTATTTT. The gene calls are TRBV6-5 and TRBJ2-3; D unresolved. V was cut by 0 bases and J by 0 bases, with 7 bases left in between. CDR1 and CDR2 (germline): MNHEY, SVGAGI. The CDR3 is 15 amino acids.

The sample holds many counts of this clonotype. V and J are TRBV9 and TRBJ2-2; the D is unclear. Trimming took 3 bases from V and 6 from J, leaving 9 bases between them. CDR1 is SGDLS, CDR2 YYNGEE, per germline. This CDR3 spans 13 amino acids. In nucleotides, the CDR3 is TGTGCCAGCAGCGCAAGCGTGGCCGGGGAGCTGTTTTTT. Translation: CASSASVAGELFF.

This clonotype was observed many times. The V call is TRBV7-9, the J call TRBJ2-7, with D possibly TRBD1 on 6 matching bases. CDR1 and CDR2 (germline): SEHNR, FQNEAQ (reference sequence). The CDR3 has 15 amino acids. V was trimmed by 1 base and J by 2 bases, leaving 12 bases between them. The CDR3 reads CASSLGQGSAYEQYF. DNA for the CDR3: TGTGCCAGCAGCTTAGGGCAGGGGAGTGCCTACGAGCAGTACTTC.

This clonotype was seen at least ten times. V usage is TRBV11-2 and J usage is TRBJ2-5; D gene ambiguous. In germline, CDR1 is SGHAT, CDR2 FQNNGV. The length of the CDR3 is 15 residues. Trimming cost V 5 bases and J 4 bases, with 17 bases left between them. CDR3 coding DNA: TGTGCCAGCAGCCCTGACAAAAGGTCCGGAGAGACCCAGTACTTC. It specifies CASSPDKRSGETQYF.